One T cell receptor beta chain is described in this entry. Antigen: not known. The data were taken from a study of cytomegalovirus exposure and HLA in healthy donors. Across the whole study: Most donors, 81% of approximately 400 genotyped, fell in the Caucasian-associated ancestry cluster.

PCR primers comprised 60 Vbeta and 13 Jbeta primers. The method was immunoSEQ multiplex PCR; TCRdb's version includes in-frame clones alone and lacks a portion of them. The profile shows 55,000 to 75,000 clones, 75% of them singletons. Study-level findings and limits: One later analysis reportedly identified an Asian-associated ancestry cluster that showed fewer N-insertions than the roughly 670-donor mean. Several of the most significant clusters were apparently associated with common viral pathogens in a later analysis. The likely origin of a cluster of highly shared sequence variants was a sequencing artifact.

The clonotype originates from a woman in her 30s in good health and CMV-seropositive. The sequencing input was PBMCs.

The CDR3 coding sequence is TGTGCCAGCAGTTTGACAGGGGATGGAGACACTGAAGCTTTCTTT. Translation gives CASSLTGDGDTEAFF. The chain is built from TRBV11-2 and TRBJ1-1; 8 bases fit TRBD1. The J segment lost 3 bases and the V segment lost 6 bases, leaving 9 bases of the junction unmatched. From germline, CDR1 is SGHAT and CDR2 FQNNGV. This CDR3 has 15 amino acids.